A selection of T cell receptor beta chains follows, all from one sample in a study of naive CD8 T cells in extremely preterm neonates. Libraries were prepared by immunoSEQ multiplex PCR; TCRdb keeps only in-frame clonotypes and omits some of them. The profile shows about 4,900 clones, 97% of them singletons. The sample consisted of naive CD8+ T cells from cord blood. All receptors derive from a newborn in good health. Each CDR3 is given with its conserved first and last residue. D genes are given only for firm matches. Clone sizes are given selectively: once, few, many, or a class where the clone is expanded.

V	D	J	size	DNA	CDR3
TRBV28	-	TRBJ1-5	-	TGTGCCAGCAGTTTGAACAGGCGGCAGCCCCAGCATTTT	CASSLNRRQPQHF
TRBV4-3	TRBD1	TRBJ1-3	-	TGCGCCAGCAGCCAAGATAAAACAGGGGCTGGAAACACCATATATTTT	CASSQDKTGAGNTIYF
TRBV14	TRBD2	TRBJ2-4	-	TGTGCCAGCAGCCAACTTCAGGGACTAGCGGGATCAAACATTCAGTACTTC	CASSQLQGLAGSNIQYF
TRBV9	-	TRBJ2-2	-	TGTGCCAGCAGCGGGGCAGGGGCGGGCGGGGAGCTGTTTTTT	CASSGAGAGGELFF
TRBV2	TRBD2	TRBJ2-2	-	TGTGCCAGCAGTGAACGGACTAGCAGGGCCGGGGAGCTGTTTTTT	CASSERTSRAGELFF
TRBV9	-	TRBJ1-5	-	TGTGCCAGCAGCGTAGAGGGGAGCAATCAGCCCCAGCATTTT	CASSVEGSNQPQHF
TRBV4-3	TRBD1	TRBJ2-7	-	TGCGCCAGCAGCCAGGCCCCGGGACAGGGGTCCTACGAGCAGTACTTC	CASSQAPGQGSYEQYF
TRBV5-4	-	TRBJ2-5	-	TGTGCCAGCAGCTTGTACGGGAGCGAGTTGGAGACCCAGTACTTC	CASSLYGSELETQYF
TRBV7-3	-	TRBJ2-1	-	TGTGCCAGCAGCTCTAAGCGGAATGAGCAGTTCTTC	CASSSKRNEQFF
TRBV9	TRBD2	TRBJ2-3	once	TGTGCCAGCAGCGTAGAAGCGGGGGGGACAGATACGCAGTATTTT	CASSVEAGGTDTQYF
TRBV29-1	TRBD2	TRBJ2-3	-	TGCAGCGTTGAGGACGGGGGGGACGCCTCGGGGGATTTT	CSVEDGGDASGDF
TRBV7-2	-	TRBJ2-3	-	TGTGCCAGCAGCTGGACTAGCACAGATACGCAGTATTTT	CASSWTSTDTQYF
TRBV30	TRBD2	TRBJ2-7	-	TGTGCCTGGAGTTGGACTAGCGGCTCCTACGAGCAGTACTTC	CAWSWTSGSYEQYF
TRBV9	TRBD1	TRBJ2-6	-	TGTGCCAGCAGCGACAGGGGTGGGGCCAACGTCCTGACTTTC	CASSDRGGANVLTF
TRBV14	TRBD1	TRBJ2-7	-	TGTGCCAGCGGCGGGACAGGAAGCTACGAGCAGTACTTC	CASGGTGSYEQYF
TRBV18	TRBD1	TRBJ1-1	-	TGTGCCAGCTCACTGACGTCAGGGGGCCTGAACACTGAAGCTTTCTTT	CASSLTSGGLNTEAFF
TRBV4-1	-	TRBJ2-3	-	TGCGCCAGCAGCCAAGATGGGCCTTCTAGCACAGATACGCAGTATTTT	CASSQDGPSSTDTQYF
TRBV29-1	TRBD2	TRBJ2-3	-	TGCAGCGTCGCCCCGTCTAGCGGGGTTAGCACAGATACGCAGTATTTT	CSVAPSSGVSTDTQYF
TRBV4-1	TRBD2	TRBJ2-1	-	TGCGCCAGCAGGCATTATCTAGCGGGCCTTATACATGAGCAGTTCTTC	CASRHYLAGLIHEQFF
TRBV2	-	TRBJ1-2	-	TGTGCCAGCAGTGATCTCCGGGACACCTATGGCTACACCTTC	CASSDLRDTYGYTF
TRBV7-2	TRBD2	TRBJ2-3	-	TGTGCCAGCAGCACCCCAGCGGGGGGTTTCACAGATACGCAGTATTTT	CASSTPAGGFTDTQYF
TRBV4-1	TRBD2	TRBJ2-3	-	TGCGCCAGCAGCCACGGGCTAGCGGCCACAGATACGCAGTATTTT	CASSHGLAATDTQYF
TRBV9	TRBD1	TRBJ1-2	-	TGTGCCAGCAGCGTAGACCCCGGGACAGCTTATGGCTACACCTTC	CASSVDPGTAYGYTF
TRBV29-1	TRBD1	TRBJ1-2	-	TGCAGCGTTGAAGATCAACAGGGGGAGGTCGGGGATGGCTACACCTTC	CSVEDQQGEVGDGYTF
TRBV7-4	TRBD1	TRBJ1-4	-	TGTGCCAGCAGCTTAGCGCTAAGGGGACATACTATTGTGGGGACAGGGGAGGAAAAACTGTTTTTT	CASSLALRGHTIVGTGEEKLFF
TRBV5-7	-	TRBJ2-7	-	TGTGCCAGCAGCTTGGTGGCAGGGGAATACGAGCAGTACTTC	CASSLVAGEYEQYF
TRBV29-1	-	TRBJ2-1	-	TGCAGCGTTGAGGGGCCCAATGAGCAGTTCTTC	CSVEGPNEQFF
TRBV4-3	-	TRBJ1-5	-	TGCGCCAGCAGCCAAGATCGTTGGGGGCATCAGCCCCAGCATTTT	CASSQDRWGHQPQHF
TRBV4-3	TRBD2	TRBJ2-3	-	TGCGCCAGCAGCCAAGTAGCGGGTCATACGCAGTATTTT	CASSQVAGHTQYF